This TCR beta chain originates from a study of cytomegalovirus exposure and HLA in healthy donors. Study at large: Some 200 million T cells yielded roughly 120 million unique TCR beta sequences in earlier analysis. Study observations and caveats: The authors considered a cluster of highly shared sequence variants likely to be a sequencing artifact. Previously analyzed data showed that most TCR beta V segments were productive at a frequency of about 87% or about 30%. The study reported that TCR beta sequences accurately predicted HLA-A and HLA-B alleles in most subjects.

Details on this clone: Its antigen is as yet unknown.

Primers for the PCR totalled 60 Vbeta and 13 Jbeta. Clones were read by immunoSEQ multiplex PCR, and TCRdb kept only the in-frame ones, dropping some. The data hold 85,000 to 130,000 clones, with more than 65% observed a single time. Specimen: PBMCs. The TCR was taken from a woman between 45 and 65 years old in good health and CMV-seropositive.

In nucleotides, the CDR3 is TGTGCCAGCAGCTTACTGTGGGGGGATTCCTACGAGCAGTACTTC. It is translated as CASSLLWGDSYEQYF. This chain connects TRBV13 to TRBJ2-7; tentative D call: TRBD2 (6 bases). CDR1 is PRHDT, CDR2 FYEKMQ, per germline (reference sequence). V lost 2 bases, J lost 1 base, and 12 bases lay in between. CDR3 length equals 15 residues.